The present T cell receptor beta chain was sequenced within a study of beta chain features in type 1 diabetes. General study findings and limits: People with Type 1 diabetes carried modestly yet significantly shorter TCRB CDR3s in all four CD4+ subsets. Patients and controls would be equally affected if PCR favored shorter templates. Sequencing of cDNA might inflate the share of cells that strongly express TCR.

Unmatched junction bases numbered 10, after V lost 0 bases and J lost 8 bases. This CDR3 comprises 16 residues. Germline V gives CDR1 SGHVS, CDR2 FQNEAQ. Reverse transcription of all isolated RNA meant that expressed TCRB transcripts were sequenced. Generated by immunoSEQ multiplex PCR, the TCRdb table keeps only in-frame clones and is missing some. The profile covers about 240,000 clones, with 25% to 30% appearing a single time and 4% taken by the ten largest. This clone was observed a handful of times. Its antigen is as yet unknown. Without exception, sorted populations had purity beyond 95%. The clonotype comes from a man aged 30-40 years in good health. The sequenced sample consisted of central memory CD4+ T cells from blood. This chain joins TRBV7-8 and TRBJ2-4; the match to TRBD1 covers 7 bases. Here the CDR3 reads CASSLAQGVDKYIQYF. The CDR3 nucleotides are TGTGCCAGCAGCTTAGCGCAGGGGGTTGATAAGTACATTCAGTACTTC.